Listed here are 22 T cell receptor beta chains from one sample, sequenced in a study of OX40 agonist ivuxolimab in advanced cancers. Assay used: immunoSEQ multiplex PCR; TCRdb lists only in-frame clones, some missing. The sample shows 45,000 to 50,000 clones, 89% of them seen only once. Sample: CD4+ or CD8+ T cells sorted from blood, taken in a trial of the OX40 agonist ivuxolimab. These TCRs come from an adult with an advanced solid tumor such as melanoma, head and neck, liver or kidney cancer.

The genes are TRBV10-3 and TRBJ1-1; D might be TRBD1 (6 bases). Per the germline V gene, CDR1 is ENHRY and CDR2 is SYGVKD. The CDR3 totals 13 residues. The V gene lost 3 bases and the J gene lost 1 base, with 6 bases spanning the gap. The CDR3 coding sequence is TGTGCCATCAGTGAACAGGGGAACACTGAAGCTTTCTTT. This gives the protein CAISEQGNTEAFF.

The chain carries TRBV13 and TRBJ2-7; 8 bases line up with TRBD2. V trimming: 5 bases; J trimming: 4 bases; junction bases outside the gene matches: 4. Germline loops: CDR1 PRHDT, CDR2 FYEKMQ (reference sequence). The CDR3 extends over 13 amino acids. The CDR3 loop is CASSPGRGYEQYV. The CDR3 DNA reads as TGTGCCAGCAGCCCCGGGAGGGGATACGAGCAGTACGTC.

The rearrangement joins TRBV11-3 to TRBJ2-2, with 8 bases aligning to TRBD1. The CDR3 runs to 18 residues. Germline V gene data show CDR1 as SGHNT and CDR2 as YENEEA. V was clipped by 4 bases and J by 7 bases; unmatched bases: 17. CDR3 coding DNA: TGTGCCAGCAGCTCCTCGGACAGGGACCTTGCTCGGGGCGGGGAGCTGTTTTTT. It codes for CASSSSDRDLARGGELFF. Based on the CDR3 plus reference TRBV11-3 and TRBJ2-2, the full variable domain is EAGVVQSPRYKIIEKKQPVAFWCNPISGHNTLYWYLQNLGQGPELLIRYENEEAVDDSQLPKDRFSAERLKGVDSTLKIQPAELGDSAVYLCASSSSDRDLARGGELFFGEGSRLTVL.

The CDR3 sequence is CSVKDRTYEQYV. In DNA, the CDR3 is TGCAGCGTTAAGGACAGGACCTACGAGCAGTACGTC. The J gene is TRBJ2-7, the V gene TRBV29-1, with 7 bases fitting TRBD1. The CDR3 totals 12 residues. Germline V gene data show CDR1 as SQVTM and CDR2 as ANQGSEA. V gave up 5 bases and J gave up 2 bases; unmatched junction bases: 3.

The chain carries TRBV7-3 and TRBJ2-2; 7 positions agree with TRBD1. Germline lookup yields CDR1 SGHTA and CDR2 FQGTGA. With V trimmed by 5 bases and J by 6 bases, 3 bases remained unmatched. The CDR3 length is 13 residues. CDR3 DNA sequence: TGTGCCAGCAGCCCAGGGGGACCCGGGGAGCTGTTTTTT. Protein product: CASSPGGPGELFF. The full variable domain, with the rest looked up from reference TRBV7-3 and TRBJ2-2, is GAGVSQTPSNKVTEKGKYVELRCDPISGHTALYWYRQSLGQGPEFLIYFQGTGAADDSGLPNDRFFAVRPEGSVSTLKIQRTERGDSAVYLCASSPGGPGELFFGEGSRLTVL.

This chain links TRBV29-1 with TRBJ1-2; no clear D gene. This CDR3 comprises 12 residues. Germline-derived CDR1 and CDR2 are SQVTM and ANQGSEA. Trimming took off 5 bases at V and 4 bases at J, with 11 bases between the two ends. The CDR3 coding sequence is TGCAGCGTTCCCAAGAAGTCCTATGGCTACACCTTC. The encoded protein is CSVPKKSYGYTF.

The chain couples TRBV29-1 to TRBJ2-3; maybe TRBD1 (7 bases). Germline loops: CDR1 SQVTM, CDR2 ANQGSEA. Trimming stripped 0 bases from V and 5 bases from J, with 15 bases between. CDR3 length: 15 residues. The CDR3 DNA reads as TGCAGCGTTGAAGACCAACACAGGGGAGGAGATACGCAGTATTTT. This encodes CSVEDQHRGGDTQYF.

V is TRBV4-1 and J is TRBJ1-6; D uncertain. Per germline, CDR1 MGHRA and CDR2 YSYEKL. This CDR3 is built from 14 residues. V gave up 0 bases and J gave up 10 bases, with 10 bases separating them. The DNA for the CDR3 is TGCGCCAGCAGCCAAGACGGGGTACGCTCACCCCTCCACTTT. Amino acid sequence: CASSQDGVRSPLHF.

The CDR3 loop reads CASGGTSTDTQYF. The CDR3 DNA follows: TGTGCCAGTGGGGGGACTAGCACAGATACGCAGTATTTT. J is TRBJ2-3 and V is TRBV19; a possible D gene is TRBD2 (6 bases). V lost 8 bases and J lost 0, with 9 bases in between. Germline V CDR1 and CDR2: LNHDA, SQIVND (reference sequence). This CDR3 has 13 residues.

J is TRBJ2-2 and V is TRBV11-2; D is unresolved. The germline V gene encodes CDR1 SGHAT and CDR2 FQNNGV. The length of the CDR3 is 12 residues. V shed 3 bases and J shed 2 bases, with 1 base lying between them. CDR3 DNA: TGTGCCAGCAGCTTTAACACCGGGGAGCTGTTTTTT. Protein product: CASSFNTGELFF.

Turning to this clone: This CDR3 is also generated by other DNA sequences in the sample. This chain links TRBV4-3 with TRBJ2-1; 9 bases align to TRBD1. V lost 1 base, J lost 3 bases, and 1 base stayed unmatched. The CDR3 spans 15 residues. CDR1 and CDR2 (germline): LGHNA, YSLEER. The CDR3 nucleotides are TGCGCCAGCAGCCAAGGGACAGGGGACTACAATGAGCAGTTCTTC. This translates into CASSQGTGDYNEQFF.

The gene calls are TRBV19 and TRBJ2-3; D unresolved. Germline V gives CDR1 LNHDA, CDR2 SQIVND (reference sequence). Between the trimmed V and J ends, which lost 2 bases and 2 bases, there was a span of 5 bases. The CDR3 has 13 amino acids. CDR3 sequence: CASSILATDTQYF. The DNA for the CDR3 is TGTGCCAGTAGTATACTGGCCACAGATACGCAGTATTTT.

The chain combines TRBV15 with TRBJ1-5; 8 bases fit TRBD1. The CDR3 covers 15 residues. Germline V CDR1 and CDR2: LNHNV, YYDKDF (reference sequence). With 5 bases clipped from V and 4 bases from J, the junction kept 7 bases outside the gene matches. DNA for the CDR3: TGTGCCACCAGCCCAGACAGGGGAGGGAATCAGCCCCAGCATTTT. The encoded protein is CATSPDRGGNQPQHF.

This clone was detected only once. The rearrangement uses TRBV29-1 and TRBJ1-1; TRBD1 matches at 11 bases. This CDR3 is 13 amino acids long. After removal of 7 bases from V and 6 bases from J, the junction contained 7 bases not matched to a gene. CDR1 is SQVTM, CDR2 ANQGSEA, per germline. The CDR3 nucleotides are TGCAGCGCAGTGGACAGGGGGCGGGCTGAAGCTTTCTTT. Translation: CSAVDRGRAEAFF.

The chain links TRBV6-5 to TRBJ2-2, with D maybe TRBD2 (5 bases). The V gene's germline CDR1 is MNHEY and CDR2 SVGAGI. This CDR3 is built from 13 residues. Trimming took 2 bases from V and 5 from J, leaving 6 bases between them. CDR3 protein: CASSYEGTGELFF. Written as DNA, the CDR3 is TGTGCCAGCAGTTACGAGGGTACCGGGGAGCTGTTTTTT.

The gene calls are TRBV6-1 and TRBJ2-2; possible D gene TRBD1, 6 bases. The CDR3 contains 14 residues. V was cut by 2 bases and J by 7 bases, with 11 bases left in between. Germline-derived CDR1 and CDR2 are MNHNS and SASEGT. As DNA, the CDR3 is TGTGCCAGCAGTGAACAGGGGACCATCGGGGAGCTGTTTTTT. Encoded protein: CASSEQGTIGELFF.

Written as DNA, the CDR3 is TGTGCCTATTTAGAAAGGCGCTCCTACGAGCAGTACTTC. This sequence encodes CAYLERRSYEQYF. The chain joins TRBV30 to TRBJ2-7; the D is unclear. Germline-derived CDR1 and CDR2 are GTSNPN and SVGIG (reference sequence). This CDR3 has 13 residues. Trimming pared 7 bases from V and 0 bases from J, leaving 13 bases between.

The CDR3 protein is CASRWGSGGDYNEQFF. CDR3 sequence (DNA): TGTGCCAGCAGGTGGGGGAGCGGGGGAGATTACAATGAGCAGTTCTTC. This rearrangement joins TRBV27 to TRBJ2-1, with 8 bases identical to TRBD2. With 6 bases clipped from V and 4 bases from J, the junction kept 11 bases outside the gene matches. CDR1 MNHEY and CDR2 SMNVEV come from the germline V gene (reference sequence). This CDR3 spans 16 amino acids.

The chain carries TRBV11-2 and TRBJ2-5; D is uncertain. V dropped 1 base and J dropped 4 bases, with 4 bases sitting between them. The CDR3 is made up of 12 amino acids. Germline V gives CDR1 SGHAT, CDR2 FQNNGV. In DNA form, the CDR3 reads TGTGCCAGCAGCTTAGTTCCAGAGACCCAGTACTTC. Its protein is CASSLVPETQYF.

The rearrangement links TRBV6-6 to TRBJ2-3; tentatively, D is TRBD1 (6 bases). This CDR3 spans 14 amino acids. Germline loops: CDR1 MNHNY, CDR2 SVGAGI (reference sequence). V dropped 5 bases and J dropped 4 bases, with 13 bases sitting between them. CDR3 in DNA: TGTGCCAGCAGTCCGAGACAGGTGCCAGATACGCAGTATTTT. Translated, it gives CASSPRQVPDTQYF.

Only a few counts were recorded for this clone. The chain is built from TRBV7-9 and TRBJ2-7, with D possibly matching TRBD1 (5 bases). The CDR3 contains 14 residues. V shed 1 base and J shed 7 bases, with 14 bases lying between them. Germline CDR1 and CDR2: SEHNR and FQNEAQ (reference sequence). CDR3 sequence: CASSLGGRVQEQYF. Written as DNA, the CDR3 is TGTGCCAGCAGCTTAGGAGGCAGGGTCCAGGAGCAGTACTTC.

The V and J genes are TRBV4-1 and TRBJ1-2; D uncertain. This CDR3 is built from 15 residues. Germline values: CDR1 MGHRA, CDR2 YSYEKL. The V end was cut by 1 base, the J end by 3 bases, with 12 bases between. CDR3 sequence: CASSQGDAGHYGYTF. The CDR3 nucleotides are TGCGCCAGCAGCCAAGGGGATGCAGGTCACTATGGCTACACCTTC.